This T cell receptor (beta chain) comes out of a study of cytomegalovirus exposure and HLA in healthy donors. Study-wide findings and caveats: Reported findings show TCR beta sequences accurately forecast HLA-A and HLA-B alleles in most subjects.

Looked up from germline, CDR1 is SGHVS and CDR2 is FNYEAQ. The CDR3 totals 16 residues. J lost 8 bases, V lost 1 base, and 10 bases had no gene match. Concerning this clone: Antigen unknown.

A multiplex PCR was run with 60 Vbeta primers and 13 Jbeta primers. Profiling relied on immunoSEQ multiplex PCR, and the TCRdb table lists in-frame clones only, not all of them. The sample gives 70,000 to 85,000 clones, 63% of which show up once; 4.5% to 6% is in the top ten. V is TRBV7-6 and J is TRBJ2-1; 8 bases agree with TRBD2. Sequenced: PBMCs. This TCR came from a man aged 25 to 45 in good health and CMV-seropositive. The CDR3 loop reads CASSLVSGGAIYEQFF. DNA for the CDR3: TGTGCCAGCAGCTTAGTTTCCGGGGGGGCCATCTATGAGCAGTTCTTC.